This T cell receptor (beta chain) was identified during a study of Ad26.COV2.S vaccination and SARS-CoV-2 variants. About the research overall: Enrolled in COV1001, the donor was in the Ad26.COV2.S trial arm, which received the vaccine. Intramuscularly, Ad26.COV2.S was given either once or twice, 56 days apart.

With respect to this clone: The antigen is not known.

Overall study findings and caveats: Recipients of vaccine and of placebo showed similar breadth of their non-spike TCR repertoires.

Indicated treatment: about 20 received Ad26.COV2.S at low or high dose, single or two shots; 5 received placebo; per-sample allocation not given. Samples came from day 63 after the first vaccine or placebo injection. This Boston cohort included adults aged 18-55 years. Profiled with immunoSEQ multiplex PCR; TCRdb holds only in-frame clones, not every one. The sample lists some 480,000 clones; around nine tenths were seen once. This sequence was found in a person aged 18-65 years who received the Ad26.COV2.S COVID-19 vaccine or a placebo. Sequences were derived from peripheral blood, sampled in a trial of Ad26.COV2.S vaccine versus placebo.

In nucleotides, the CDR3 is TGTGCCAGCAACTATCTCACTAGCGGTAATGAGCAGTTCTTC. Its translation: CASNYLTSGNEQFF. The chain recombines TRBV2 with TRBJ2-1; 8 bases line up with TRBD2. CDR3 length equals 14 residues. V lost 7 bases to trimming and J lost 7 bases; unmatched junction nucleotides: 9. Germline V gene sequence: CDR1 SNHLY, CDR2 FYNNEI.